Sequencing of this T cell receptor beta chain was carried out in a study of blood T cell repertoires in COVID-19. Study details: Acute and convalescent COVID-19 samples came from the United States, Italy and Spain.

V lost 2 bases and J 3 bases, leaving 9 bases between the germline ends. This CDR3 comprises 14 residues. The germline V gene has CDR1 SGDLS and CDR2 YYNGEE. Clones were read by immunoSEQ multiplex PCR, and TCRdb kept only the in-frame ones, dropping some. Found here are 50,000 to 65,000 clones, 70% to 90% of them singletons; the top ten hold about 15%. The source is a human donor in a cohort sampled during active COVID-19. The J gene is TRBJ1-5, the V gene TRBV9; possibly TRBD1 for D (6 bases). Specimen: peripheral blood. DNA of the CDR3: TGTGCCAGCAGCGTTCAGGGACACAATCAGCCCCAGCATTTT. Residues: CASSVQGHNQPQHF.